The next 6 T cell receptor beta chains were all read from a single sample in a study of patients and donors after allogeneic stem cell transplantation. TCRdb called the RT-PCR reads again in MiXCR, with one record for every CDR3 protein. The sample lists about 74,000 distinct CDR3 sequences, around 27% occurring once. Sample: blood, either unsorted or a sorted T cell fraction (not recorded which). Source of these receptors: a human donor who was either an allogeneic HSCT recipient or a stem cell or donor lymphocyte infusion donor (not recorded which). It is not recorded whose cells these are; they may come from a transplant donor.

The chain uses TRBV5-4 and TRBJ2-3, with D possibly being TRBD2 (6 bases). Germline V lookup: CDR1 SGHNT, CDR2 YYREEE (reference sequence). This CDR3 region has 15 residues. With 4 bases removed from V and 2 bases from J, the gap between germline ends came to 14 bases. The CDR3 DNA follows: TGTGCCAGCAGCCTCCGGGTAGCGGACACAGATACGCAGTATTTT. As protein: CASSLRVADTDTQYF. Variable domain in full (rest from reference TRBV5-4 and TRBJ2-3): ETGVTQSPTHLIKTRGQQVTLRCSSQSGHNTVSWYQQALGQGPQFIFQYYREEENGRGNFPPRFSGLQFPNYSSELNVNALELDDSALYLCASSLRVADTDTQYFGPGTRLTVL.

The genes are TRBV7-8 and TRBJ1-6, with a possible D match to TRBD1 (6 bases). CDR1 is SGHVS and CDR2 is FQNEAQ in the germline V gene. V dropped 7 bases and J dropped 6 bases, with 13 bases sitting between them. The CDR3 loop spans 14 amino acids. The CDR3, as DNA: TGTGCCAGCACCGACTACAGGGTTAATTCACCCCTCCACTTT. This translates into CASTDYRVNSPLHF.

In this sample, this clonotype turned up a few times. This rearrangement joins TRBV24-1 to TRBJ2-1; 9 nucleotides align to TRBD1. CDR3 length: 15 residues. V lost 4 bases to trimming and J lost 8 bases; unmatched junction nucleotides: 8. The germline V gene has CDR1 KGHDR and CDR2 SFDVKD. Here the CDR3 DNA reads TGTGCCACCAGTGACCTGGGACAGGGTGCGGATGAGCAGTTCTTC. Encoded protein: CATSDLGQGADEQFF.

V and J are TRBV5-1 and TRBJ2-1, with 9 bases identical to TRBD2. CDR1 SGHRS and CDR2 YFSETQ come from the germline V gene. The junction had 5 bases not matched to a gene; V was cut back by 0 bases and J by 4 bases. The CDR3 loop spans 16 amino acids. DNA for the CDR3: TGCGCCAGCAGCTTGGCCAGGACTAGCGTGTACAATGAGCAGTTCTTC. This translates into CASSLARTSVYNEQFF.

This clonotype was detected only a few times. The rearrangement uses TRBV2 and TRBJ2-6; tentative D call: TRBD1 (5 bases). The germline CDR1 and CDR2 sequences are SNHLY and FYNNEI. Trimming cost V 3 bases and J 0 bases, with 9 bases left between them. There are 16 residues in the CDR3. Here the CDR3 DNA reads TGTGCCAGCAGTGACGACAGTAGCTCTGGGGCCAACGTCCTGACTTTC. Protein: CASSDDSSSGANVLTF.

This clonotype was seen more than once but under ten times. The DNA for the CDR3 is TGCAGTGCAGCTAGCTCCGGGACGGGCACTGAAGCTTTCTTT. It is translated as CSAASSGTGTEAFF. The chain employs TRBV20-1 and TRBJ1-1, with TRBD1 as a possible D gene (5 bases). CDR1 DFQATT and CDR2 SNEGSKA come from the germline V gene (reference sequence). This CDR3 has 14 residues. V was cut by 6 bases and J by 4 bases, with 18 bases left in between.